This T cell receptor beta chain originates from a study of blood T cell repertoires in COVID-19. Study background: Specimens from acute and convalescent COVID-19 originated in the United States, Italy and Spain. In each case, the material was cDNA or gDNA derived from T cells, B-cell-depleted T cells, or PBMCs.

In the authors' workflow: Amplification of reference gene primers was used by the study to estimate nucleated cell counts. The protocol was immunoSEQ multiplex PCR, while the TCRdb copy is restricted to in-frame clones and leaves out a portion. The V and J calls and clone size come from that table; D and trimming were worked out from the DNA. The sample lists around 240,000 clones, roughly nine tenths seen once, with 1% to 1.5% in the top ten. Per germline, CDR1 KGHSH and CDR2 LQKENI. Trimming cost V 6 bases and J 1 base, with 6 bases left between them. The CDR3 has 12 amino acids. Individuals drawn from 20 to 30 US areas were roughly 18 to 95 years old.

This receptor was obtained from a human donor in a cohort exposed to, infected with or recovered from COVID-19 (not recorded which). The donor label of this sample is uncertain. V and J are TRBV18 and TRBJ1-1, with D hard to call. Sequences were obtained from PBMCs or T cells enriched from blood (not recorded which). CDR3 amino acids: CASSSGNTEAFF. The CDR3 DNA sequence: TGTGCCAGCTCGTCCGGGAACACTGAAGCTTTCTTT. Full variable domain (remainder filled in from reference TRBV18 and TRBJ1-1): NAGVMQNPRHLVRRRGQEARLRCSPMKGHSHVYWYRQLPEEGLKFMVYLQKENIIDESGMPKERFSAEFPKEGPSILRIQQVVRGDSAAYFCASSSGNTEAFFGQGTRLTVV.